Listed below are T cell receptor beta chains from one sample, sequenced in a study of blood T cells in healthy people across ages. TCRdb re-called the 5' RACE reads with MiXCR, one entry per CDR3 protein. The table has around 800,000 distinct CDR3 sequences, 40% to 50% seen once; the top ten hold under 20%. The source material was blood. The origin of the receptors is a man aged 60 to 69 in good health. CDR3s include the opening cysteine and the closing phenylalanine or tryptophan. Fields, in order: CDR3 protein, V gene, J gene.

CASSQGGGLYEQYF	TRBV14	TRBJ2-7
CASSKDRASDTQYF	TRBV5-1	TRBJ2-3
CASSFGSEFEKLFF	TRBV5-1	TRBJ1-4
CASSPSGPRQGEQYF	TRBV7-2	TRBJ2-7
CASSTRDTYGYTF	TRBV2	TRBJ1-2
CASSVAGTGNPTIYEQYF	TRBV9	-
CSARDPTGLEAQYF	TRBV20-1	TRBJ2-5
CASSYRDTFGETQYF	TRBV6-5	TRBJ2-5
CASGRENNEQFF	TRBV7-9	TRBJ2-1
CASSRDRGRETQYF	TRBV7-9	TRBJ2-5
CASSLDRGGVVLAKNIQYF	TRBV6-1	TRBJ2-4
CASSQELRQGAGGYTF	TRBV4-3	TRBJ1-2
CSVEPTGNTEAFF	TRBV29-1	TRBJ1-1
CATSDPSGGGGNEQFF	TRBV24-1	TRBJ2-1
CSVGDRFTGELFF	TRBV29-1	TRBJ2-2
CASSQDRGIGEKLFF	TRBV3-1	TRBJ1-4
CASSLVVQGGYTF	TRBV7-9	TRBJ1-2
CNARAPQGRGYEQYF	TRBV20-1	-
CASSDRANEKLFF	TRBV25-1	TRBJ1-4
CASSPDRVSYNEQFF	TRBV7-2	TRBJ2-1
CASSGDGTPVDIQYF	TRBV6-6	TRBJ2-4
CASGLVQGQYNEQFF	TRBV12-5	TRBJ2-1
CASSLGRGGPTDTQYF	TRBV7-8	TRBJ2-3
CSAYDSGQSPETQYF	TRBV20-1	TRBJ2-5
CASSEGPRGMETQYF	TRBV6-1	TRBJ2-5
CSASSGGPRETQYF	TRBV20-1	TRBJ2-5
CASSLDRGDSPLHF	TRBV12-3/TRBV12-4	TRBJ1-6
CAIKPQGIHGYTF	TRBV10-3	TRBJ1-2
CASSHFLAGGGADTQYF	TRBV4-1	TRBJ2-3
CASSPISQSFSDKQYF	TRBV6-6	TRBJ2-7
CASSQEVGFSNEQYF	TRBV14	TRBJ2-7
CASSITENQPQHF	TRBV2	TRBJ1-5
CSPKGGQSNEQFF	TRBV20-1	TRBJ2-1
CASSSTGNEQFF	TRBV27	TRBJ2-1
CASRQNRGRVLDEQYF	TRBV6-6	-
CASTSKRDTEAFF	TRBV6-5	TRBJ1-1
CASSQNQGGWTEAFF	TRBV4-2	TRBJ1-1
CASSQEAGPNAEAFF	TRBV4-2	TRBJ1-1